These 17 T cell receptor beta chains were sequenced from one sample in a study of CD8 T cells in ankylosing spondylitis. TCRdb used MiXCR to reprocess the 5' RACE reads, holding one entry per CDR3 protein. The sample comprises about 96,000 distinct CDR3 sequences, around 25% of which are singletons, and approximately 59% rests with the top ten. Sequences were obtained from blood, either unsorted or a sorted T cell fraction (not recorded which). Receptors were obtained from a male donor with ankylosing spondylitis or in good health (not recorded which).

The chain has TRBV5-1 and TRBJ1-1; TRBD1 might be the D (5 bases). Trimming shortened V by 2 bases and J by 3 bases, and 14 bases separated the two germline ends. Looked up from germline, CDR1 is SGHRS and CDR2 is YFSETQ. The CDR3 covers 15 residues. CDR3 sequence: CASSLGHAKDTEAFF. CDR3 bases: TGCGCCAGCAGCTTAGGACACGCCAAGGACACTGAAGCTTTCTTT. The full variable domain, completed using reference TRBV5-1 and TRBJ1-1, is KAGVTQTPRYLIKTRGQQVTLSCSPISGHRSVSWYQQTPGQGLQFLFEYFSETQRNKGNFPGRFSGRQFSNSRSEMNVSTLELGDSALYLCASSLGHAKDTEAFFGQGTRLTVV.

The rearrangement links TRBV7-9 to TRBJ1-5, with D possibly being TRBD1 (6 bases). Deletions cut 1 base from V and 7 bases from J, with 11 bases between. The V gene's germline CDR1 is SEHNR and CDR2 FQNEAQ (reference sequence). This CDR3 has 14 amino acids. Here the CDR3 DNA reads TGTGCCAGCAGCTTAGGTACAGGGTTACAGCCCCAGCATTTT. This encodes CASSLGTGLQPQHF.

This rearrangement joins TRBV29-1 to TRBJ1-6, with D maybe TRBD1 (6 bases). The germline V and J ends were trimmed by 6 bases and 14 bases, with 17 bases remaining between them. This CDR3 comprises 12 residues. Germline values: CDR1 SQVTM, CDR2 ANQGSEA. The CDR3 bases are TGCAGCGTCCACACGGGACAAGGTGCCCTCCACTTT. Its protein is CSVHTGQGALHF.

The rearrangement links TRBV20-1 to TRBJ2-3; perhaps D is TRBD1 or TRBD2 (6 bases each). CDR1 and CDR2 (germline): DFQATT, SNEGSKA (reference sequence). V shed 4 bases and J shed 2 bases, with 16 bases lying between them. CDR3 length: 15 residues. CDR3 bases: TGCAGTGCTAACCCGGGGGCCTTAGACACAGATACGCAGTATTTT. Protein product: CSANPGALDTDTQYF.

The chain carries TRBV5-1 and TRBJ1-6, with TRBD1 matching 11 bases. Germline V CDR1 and CDR2: SGHRS, YFSETQ. The trim removed 2 bases at V and 10 bases at J, leaving 2 bases unmatched. This CDR3 is 14 amino acids long. The CDR3 protein is CASSLRDRGSPLHF. DNA of the CDR3: TGCGCCAGCAGCTTAAGGGACAGGGGGTCACCCCTCCACTTT.

The rearrangement uses TRBV11-2 and TRBJ1-1; 7 bases match TRBD1. The length of the CDR3 is 17 residues. J lost 0 bases, V lost 1 base, and 8 bases had no gene match. The germline V gene has CDR1 SGHAT and CDR2 FQNNGV. The chain's CDR3 is CASSLVPRGSMNTEAFF. DNA for the CDR3: TGTGCCAGCAGCTTAGTACCCAGGGGGTCGATGAACACTGAAGCTTTCTTT. Combining the CDR3 with reference TRBV11-2 and TRBJ1-1 gives the whole variable domain EAGVAQSPRYKIIEKRQSVAFWCNPISGHATLYWYQQILGQGPKLLIQFQNNGVVDDSQLPKDRFSAERLKGVDSTLKIQPAKLEDSAVYLCASSLVPRGSMNTEAFFGQGTRLTVV.

This clonotype was seen a handful of times. The V call is TRBV7-9, the J call TRBJ2-5; D unresolved. V was shortened by 2 bases and J by 3 bases, with 4 bases between the two germline ends. Germline lookup yields CDR1 SEHNR and CDR2 FQNEAQ (reference sequence). This CDR3 region has 12 residues. The CDR3: CASSLLKETQYF. The CDR3 bases are TGTGCCAGCAGCTTATTAAAAGAGACCCAGTACTTC.

This clonotype has ten or more counts. This chain connects TRBV12-3 or TRBV12-4 to TRBJ2-3, with 12 bases lining up with TRBD2. V dropped 7 bases and J dropped 5; count of bases not matched to a gene: 10. The CDR3 is 16 residues long. The CDR3 bases are TGTGCCAGCATTCTGGTACTAGCGGGAGGACGAGATACGCAGTATTTT. Translated: CASILVLAGGRDTQYF.

The V call is TRBV14, the J call TRBJ2-3; a weak D match, TRBD1 (6 bases). Germline V gives CDR1 SGHDN, CDR2 FVKESK. V lost 3 bases, J lost 2 bases, and 15 bases lay in between. This CDR3 comprises 16 residues. CDR3 sequence reads: CASSHRDIGPTDTQYF. CDR3 bases: TGTGCCAGCAGCCATAGGGACATTGGACCCACAGATACGCAGTATTTT.

This chain links TRBV5-1 with TRBJ1-3; D call uncertain. The germline V gene encodes CDR1 SGHRS and CDR2 YFSETQ. The V gene lost 0 bases and the J gene lost 1 base, with 14 bases spanning the gap. The CDR3 runs 17 residues. In DNA form, the CDR3 reads TGCGCCAGCAGCTTGGGGCACCAATCCAATTCTGGAAACACCATATATTTT. Translated: CASSLGHQSNSGNTIYF. The whole variable domain, filled in from reference TRBV5-1 and TRBJ1-3, reads KAGVTQTPRYLIKTRGQQVTLSCSPISGHRSVSWYQQTPGQGLQFLFEYFSETQRNKGNFPGRFSGRQFSNSRSEMNVSTLELGDSALYLCASSLGHQSNSGNTIYFGEGSWLTVV.

J is TRBJ2-2 and V is TRBV7-9; 10 positions match TRBD2. This CDR3 is 17 amino acids long. After removal of 3 bases from V and 5 bases from J, the junction contained 9 bases not matched to a gene. From germline, CDR1 is SEHNR and CDR2 FQNEAQ (reference sequence). This CDR3 is CASSFPSGSLGTGELFF. The CDR3 coding sequence is TGTGCCAGCAGCTTTCCTAGCGGGAGTTTGGGAACCGGGGAGCTGTTTTTT.

V and J are TRBV7-2 and TRBJ2-5; possibly TRBD2 for D (7 bases). The CDR3 contains 15 residues. Germline-derived CDR1 and CDR2 are SGHTA and FQGNSA. V lost 5 bases, J lost 7 bases, and 20 bases lay in between. The CDR3 nucleotides read TGTGCCAGCAGCCTCCTTAGGGGGGGGGTTATGACCCAGTACTTC. This gives the protein CASSLLRGGVMTQYF.

This clonotype was counted between two and nine times. This CDR3 is CASSLAEVPEAFF. DNA for the CDR3: TGTGCCAGCAGCTTAGCCGAGGTCCCTGAAGCTTTCTTT. The chain uses TRBV7-9 and TRBJ1-1, with no clear D. This CDR3 spans 13 amino acids. Germline V gene lookup returns CDR1 SEHNR and CDR2 FQNEAQ (reference sequence). V was cut by 0 bases and J by 6 bases, with 8 bases left in between.

The chain uses TRBV6-2 or TRBV6-3 and TRBJ1-5, with D possibly matching TRBD1 (5 bases). The length of the CDR3 is 16 residues. Germline CDR1 is MNHEY and CDR2 is SVGEGT. V was clipped by 6 bases and J by 3 bases, with 18 bases between them. The CDR3 protein is CASSRTSSGPNQPQHF. The CDR3 nucleotides read TGTGCCAGCAGCCGTACGTCCTCGGGGCCCAATCAGCCCCAGCATTTT.

This clonotype was seen only a few times. The conserved closing phenylalanine or tryptophan is absent in this CDR3, likely reflecting a read error. No DNA is shown, since the ends of the CDR3 on it are uncertain; the CDR3 is the one TCRdb lists. The rearrangement uses TRBV5-6 and TRBJ2-7; the table calls TRBD2, which could not be checked here. Germline V lookup: CDR1 SGHDT, CDR2 YYEEEE. The CDR3 adds up to 12 amino acids, both ends counted. The CDR3 spells CASSLGGTLSSI.

The V call is TRBV5-1, the J call TRBJ1-3, with TRBD1 matching 10 bases. Germline lookup yields CDR1 SGHRS and CDR2 YFSETQ. The CDR3 consists of 15 residues. Trimming cost V 3 bases and J 4 bases; bases outside gene matches: 4. In DNA, the CDR3 is TGCGCCAGCAGCTCCGACAGGGGGCTAGGAAACACCATATATTTT. It specifies CASSSDRGLGNTIYF. Full variable domain (missing parts from reference TRBV5-1 and TRBJ1-3): KAGVTQTPRYLIKTRGQQVTLSCSPISGHRSVSWYQQTPGQGLQFLFEYFSETQRNKGNFPGRFSGRQFSNSRSEMNVSTLELGDSALYLCASSSDRGLGNTIYFGEGSWLTVV.

In this sample, this clonotype turned up a few times. The genes are TRBV2 and TRBJ1-4; the D gene is possibly TRBD1 (6 bases). The CDR3 covers 15 residues. Per germline, CDR1 SNHLY and CDR2 FYNNEI. Trimming shortened V by 5 bases and J by 7 bases, and 17 bases separated the two germline ends. The CDR3 here is CASSRASGTTEKLFF. CDR3 nucleotides: TGTGCCAGCAGTCGTGCCTCCGGGACAACTGAAAAACTGTTTTTT.